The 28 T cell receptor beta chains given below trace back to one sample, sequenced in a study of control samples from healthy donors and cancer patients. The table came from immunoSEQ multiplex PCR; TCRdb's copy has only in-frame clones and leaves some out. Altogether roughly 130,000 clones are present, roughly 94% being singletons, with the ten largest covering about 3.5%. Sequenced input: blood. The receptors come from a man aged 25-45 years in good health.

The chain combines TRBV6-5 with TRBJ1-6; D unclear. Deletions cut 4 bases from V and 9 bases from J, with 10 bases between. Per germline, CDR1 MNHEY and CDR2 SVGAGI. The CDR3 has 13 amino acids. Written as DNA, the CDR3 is TGTGCCAGCAGTTCCGCGGTTGGTTCACCCCTCCACTTT. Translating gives CASSSAVGSPLHF.

The CDR3 here is CASSLGAGGYYEQYF. The CDR3 bases are TGTGCCAGCAGCTTGGGGGCAGGGGGTTACTACGAGCAGTACTTC. This sequence joins TRBV5-4 and TRBJ2-7; 7 nucleotides align to TRBD1. From germline, CDR1 is SGHNT and CDR2 YYREEE (reference sequence). V was pared by 0 bases and J by 3 bases, with 6 bases of the junction left unmatched. CDR3 size: 15 residues. Together with reference TRBV5-4 and TRBJ2-7, the CDR3 gives the full variable domain: ETGVTQSPTHLIKTRGQQVTLRCSSQSGHNTVSWYQQALGQGPQFIFQYYREEENGRGNFPPRFSGLQFPNYSSELNVNALELDDSALYLCASSLGAGGYYEQYFGPGTRLTVT.

CDR3 coding DNA: TGTGCCAGCATAGGTGGACAGGGGGCGGCCGGGGAGCTGTTTTTT. Protein: CASIGGQGAAGELFF. The chain recombines TRBV2 with TRBJ2-2; 11 bases agree with TRBD1. The germline V gene encodes CDR1 SNHLY and CDR2 FYNNEI. The CDR3 consists of 15 residues. With 7 bases clipped from V and 6 bases from J, the junction kept 7 bases outside the gene matches.

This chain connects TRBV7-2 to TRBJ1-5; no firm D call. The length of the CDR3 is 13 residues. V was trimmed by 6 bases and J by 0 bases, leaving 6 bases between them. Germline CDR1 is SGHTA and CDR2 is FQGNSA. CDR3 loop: CASRSDSNQPQHF. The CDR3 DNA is TGTGCCAGCAGATCCGATAGCAATCAGCCCCAGCATTTT.

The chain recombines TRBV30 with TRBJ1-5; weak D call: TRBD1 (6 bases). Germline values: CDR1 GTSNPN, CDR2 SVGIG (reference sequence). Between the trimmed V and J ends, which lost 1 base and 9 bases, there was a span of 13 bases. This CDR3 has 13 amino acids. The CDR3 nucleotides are TGTGCCTGGAGTGATGGGCCACAGGGGCCCCAGCATTTT. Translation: CAWSDGPQGPQHF.

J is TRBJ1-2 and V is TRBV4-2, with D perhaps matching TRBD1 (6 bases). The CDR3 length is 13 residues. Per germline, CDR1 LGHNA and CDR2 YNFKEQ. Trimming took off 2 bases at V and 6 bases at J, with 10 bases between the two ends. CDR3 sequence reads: CASSQNPGDGYTF. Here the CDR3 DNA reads TGTGCCAGCAGCCAAAATCCAGGGGATGGCTACACCTTC.

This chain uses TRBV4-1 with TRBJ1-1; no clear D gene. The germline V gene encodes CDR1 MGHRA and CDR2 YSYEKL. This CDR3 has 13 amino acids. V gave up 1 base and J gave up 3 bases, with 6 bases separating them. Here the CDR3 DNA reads TGCGCCAGCAGCCAAGGGCGGGACACTGAAGCTTTCTTT. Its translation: CASSQGRDTEAFF.

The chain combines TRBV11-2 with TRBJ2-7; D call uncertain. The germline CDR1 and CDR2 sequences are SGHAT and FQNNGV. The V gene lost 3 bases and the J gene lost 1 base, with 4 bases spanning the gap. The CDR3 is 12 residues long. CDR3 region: CASSLISYEQYF. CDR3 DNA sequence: TGTGCCAGCAGCTTGATATCCTACGAGCAGTACTTC.

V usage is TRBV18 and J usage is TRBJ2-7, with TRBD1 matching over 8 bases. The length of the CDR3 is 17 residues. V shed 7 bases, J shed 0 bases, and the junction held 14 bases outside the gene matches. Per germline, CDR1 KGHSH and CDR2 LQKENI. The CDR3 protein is CASLPLSTGVNSYEQYF. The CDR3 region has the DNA TGTGCCAGCTTACCCCTCTCGACAGGGGTTAACTCCTACGAGCAGTACTTC.

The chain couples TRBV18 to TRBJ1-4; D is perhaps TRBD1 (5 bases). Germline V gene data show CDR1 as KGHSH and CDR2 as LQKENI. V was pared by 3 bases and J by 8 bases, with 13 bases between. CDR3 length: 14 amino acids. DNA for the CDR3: TGTGCCAGCTCACCCACGGAGGGGAGGGAAAAACTGTTTTTT. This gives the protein CASSPTEGREKLFF.

CDR3 sequence: CASSLRGHQPQHF. Written as DNA, the CDR3 is TGTGCCAGCAGCTTAAGAGGGCATCAGCCCCAGCATTTT. The V gene is TRBV7-2, the J gene TRBJ1-5; D not resolved. The ends were cut back, 2 bases at V and 5 bases at J, with 7 bases in the middle. Germline CDR1 SGHTA, CDR2 FQGNSA. The CDR3 sequence is 13 residues long.

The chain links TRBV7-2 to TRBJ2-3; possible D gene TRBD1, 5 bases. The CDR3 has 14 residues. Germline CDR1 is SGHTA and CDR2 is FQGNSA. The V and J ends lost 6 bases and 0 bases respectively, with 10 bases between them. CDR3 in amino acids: CASRAGLSTDTQYF. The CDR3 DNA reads TGTGCCAGCAGAGCAGGGCTGAGCACAGATACGCAGTATTTT.

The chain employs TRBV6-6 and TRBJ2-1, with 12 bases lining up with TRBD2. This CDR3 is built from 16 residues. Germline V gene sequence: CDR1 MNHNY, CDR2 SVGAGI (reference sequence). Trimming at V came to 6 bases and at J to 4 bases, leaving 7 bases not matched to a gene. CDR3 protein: CASSLLAGGGYNEQFF. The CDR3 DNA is TGTGCCAGCAGCTTACTAGCGGGGGGAGGGTACAATGAGCAGTTCTTC.

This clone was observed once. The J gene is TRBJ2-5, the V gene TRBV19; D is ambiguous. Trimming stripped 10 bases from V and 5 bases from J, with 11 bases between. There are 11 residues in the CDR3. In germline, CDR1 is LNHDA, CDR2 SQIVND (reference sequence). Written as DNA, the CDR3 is TGTGCCACCAACCTGGGGGAGACCCAGTACTTC. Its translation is CATNLGETQYF.

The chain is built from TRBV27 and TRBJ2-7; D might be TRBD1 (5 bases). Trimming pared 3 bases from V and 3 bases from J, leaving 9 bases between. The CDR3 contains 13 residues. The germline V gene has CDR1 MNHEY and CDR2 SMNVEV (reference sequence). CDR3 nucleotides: TGTGCCAGCAGTTTCAGGGCCGACTACGAGCAGTACTTC. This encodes CASSFRADYEQYF.

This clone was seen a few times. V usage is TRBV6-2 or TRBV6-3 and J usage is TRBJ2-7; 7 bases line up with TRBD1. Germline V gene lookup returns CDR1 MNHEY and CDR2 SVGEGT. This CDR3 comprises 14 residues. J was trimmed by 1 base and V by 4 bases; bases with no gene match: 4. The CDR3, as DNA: TGTGCCAGCAGTTTCGGGACAGATTCCTACGAGCAGTACTTC. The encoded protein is CASSFGTDSYEQYF.

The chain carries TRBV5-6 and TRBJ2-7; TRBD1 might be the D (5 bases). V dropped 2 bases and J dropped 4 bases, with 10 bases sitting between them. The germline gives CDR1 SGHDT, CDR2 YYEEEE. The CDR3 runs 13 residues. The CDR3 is CASSLGREYEQYF. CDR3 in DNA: TGTGCCAGCAGCTTAGGCAGGGAATACGAGCAGTACTTC.

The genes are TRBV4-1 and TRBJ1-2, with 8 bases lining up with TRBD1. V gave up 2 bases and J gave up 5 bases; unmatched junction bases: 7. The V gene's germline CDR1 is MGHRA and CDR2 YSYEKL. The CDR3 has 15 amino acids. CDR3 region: CASSQRTGRGYGYTF. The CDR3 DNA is TGCGCCAGCAGCCAACGGACAGGGAGAGGATATGGCTACACCTTC.

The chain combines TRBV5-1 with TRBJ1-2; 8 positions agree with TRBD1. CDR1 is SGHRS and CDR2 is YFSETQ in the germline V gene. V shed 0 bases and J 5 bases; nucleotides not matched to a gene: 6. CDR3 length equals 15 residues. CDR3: CASSLGTGNKYGYTF. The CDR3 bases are TGCGCCAGCAGCTTGGGGACAGGGAACAAGTATGGCTACACCTTC.

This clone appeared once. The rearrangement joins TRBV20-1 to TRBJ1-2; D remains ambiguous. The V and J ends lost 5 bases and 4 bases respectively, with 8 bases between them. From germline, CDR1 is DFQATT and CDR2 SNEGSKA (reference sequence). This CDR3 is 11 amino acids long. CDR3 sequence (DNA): TGCAGTGCTGTGGGATCCTATGGCTACACCTTC. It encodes CSAVGSYGYTF.

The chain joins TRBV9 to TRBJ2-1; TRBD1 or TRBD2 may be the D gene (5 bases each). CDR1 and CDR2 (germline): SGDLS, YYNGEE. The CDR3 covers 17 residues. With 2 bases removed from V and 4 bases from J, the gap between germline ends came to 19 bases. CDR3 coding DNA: TGTGCCAGCAGCGTGGACCCGGGGACGGATCGATACAATGAGCAGTTCTTC. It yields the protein CASSVDPGTDRYNEQFF.

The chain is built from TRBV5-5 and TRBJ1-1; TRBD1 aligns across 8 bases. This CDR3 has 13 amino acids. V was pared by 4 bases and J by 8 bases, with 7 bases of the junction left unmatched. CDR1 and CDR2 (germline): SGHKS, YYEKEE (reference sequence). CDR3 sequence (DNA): TGTGCCAGCAGCGTATCGGGACAGGAAGAAGCTTTCTTT. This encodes CASSVSGQEEAFF.

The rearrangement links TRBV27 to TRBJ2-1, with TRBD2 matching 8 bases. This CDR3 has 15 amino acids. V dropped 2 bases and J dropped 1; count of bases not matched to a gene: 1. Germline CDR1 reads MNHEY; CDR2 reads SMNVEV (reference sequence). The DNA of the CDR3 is TGTGCCAGCAGTTTACGGGGGGGGTCCTACAATGAGCAGTTCTTC. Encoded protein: CASSLRGGSYNEQFF.

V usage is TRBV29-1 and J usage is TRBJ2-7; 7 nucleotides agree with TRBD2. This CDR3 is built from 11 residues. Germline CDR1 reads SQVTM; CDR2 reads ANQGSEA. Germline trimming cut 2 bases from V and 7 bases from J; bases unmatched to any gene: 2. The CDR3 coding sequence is TGCAGCGTTGAATTGCGGGGGGAGCAGTACTTC. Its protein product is CSVELRGEQYF.

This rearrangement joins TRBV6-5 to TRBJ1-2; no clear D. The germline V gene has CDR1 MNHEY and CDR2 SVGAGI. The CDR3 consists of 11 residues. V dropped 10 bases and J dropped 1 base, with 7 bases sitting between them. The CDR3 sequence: CATEINYGYTF. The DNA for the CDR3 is TGTGCCACCGAGATTAACTATGGCTACACCTTC.

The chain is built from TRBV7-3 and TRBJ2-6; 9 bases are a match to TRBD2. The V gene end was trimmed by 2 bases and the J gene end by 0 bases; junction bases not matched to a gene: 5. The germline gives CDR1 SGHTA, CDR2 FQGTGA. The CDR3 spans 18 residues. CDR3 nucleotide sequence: TGTGCCAGCAGCTTACTAGCGGGGAAATCCTCTGGGGCCAACGTCCTGACTTTC. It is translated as CASSLLAGKSSGANVLTF.

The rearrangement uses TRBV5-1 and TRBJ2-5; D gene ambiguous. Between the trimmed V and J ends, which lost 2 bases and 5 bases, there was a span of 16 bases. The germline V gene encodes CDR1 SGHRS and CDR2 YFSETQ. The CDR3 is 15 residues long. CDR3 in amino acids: CASSFGPRLEETQYF. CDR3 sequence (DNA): TGCGCCAGCAGCTTCGGCCCCCGGTTGGAGGAGACCCAGTACTTC.

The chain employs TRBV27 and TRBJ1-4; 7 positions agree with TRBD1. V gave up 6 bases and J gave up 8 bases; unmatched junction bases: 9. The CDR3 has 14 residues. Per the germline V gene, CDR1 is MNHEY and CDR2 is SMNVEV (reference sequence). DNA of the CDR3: TGTGCCAGCAGACCGGGACAGACCCGAGAAAAACTGTTTTTT. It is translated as CASRPGQTREKLFF.